The entry below gives a single TCR beta chain sequence along with its context. The clone's antigen remains unknown. Nothing much larger sits one base from this clone, and base qualities are not available. Patients with autoimmune disease history or receiving systemic immunosuppression were excluded from the trial. Peripheral blood for TCR sequencing was collected from all dose cohorts at baseline, on cycle 4 day 1, and on cycle 7 day 1. Samples came from an open-label, multicenter, first-in-human phase I dose-escalation trial of ivuxolimab. Adults with locally advanced or metastatic melanoma, renal cell carcinoma, hepatocellular carcinoma or head and neck squamous cell carcinoma were enrolled in the trial. Before TCR sequencing, CD4+ T cells and CD8+ T cells from peripheral blood were sorted into separate populations. V and J are trimmed by 4 bases and 1 base, and the gene matches miss 10 bases of the junction. The CDR3 has 16 amino acids, counting the end cysteine and phenylalanine. The only DNA kept is the CDR3, 48 bases in frame from the first base. CDR1 and CDR2 were assigned from the germline V gene as SGHDT and YYEEEE.

This sample stems from a study of OX40 agonist ivuxolimab in advanced cancers. With regard to the full study: Ivuxolimab was a fully human IgG2 agonistic monoclonal antibody targeting the costimulatory receptor OX40 (CD134). The paper reports the monotherapy dose-escalation portion (N = 52 patients) of the phase I ivuxolimab trial. Patients were allowed to have had prior anti-PD-1, anti-PD-L1 or anti-CTLA-4 therapy, and approximately 41% of the dose-escalation patients had previously received checkpoint inhibitors. Peripheral TCRbeta sequencing aimed to test whether ivuxolimab altered TCR sequence diversity and caused clonal T-cell expansion. Of the approximately 53 patients in dose escalation, some 19 had hepatocellular carcinoma, about 15 had melanoma, 9 had renal cell carcinoma and 9 had head and neck cancer. In the dose-escalation cohort, approximately 82% of patients were male, and the mean age was roughly 60 years, with a range of roughly 20 to 80. Intravenous ivuxolimab was administered to patients every 2 weeks at six dose levels: 0.01, 0.1, 0.3, 1.5, 3 and 10 mg/kg. Partial responses occurred in three dose-escalation patients, of whom one had hepatocellular carcinoma and two had cutaneous melanoma. What the authors observed across the whole study: Low levels of normalized T-cell clonal expansion were also seen in some patients who did not respond. The antigen specificity of the peripheral T cells that underwent clonal expansion was not determined. Partial responders in the 0.1-3.0 mg/kg groups had among the lowest normalized peripheral clonal expansion, especially among CD8+ T cells. At doses of 0.1 to 3.0 mg/kg, clonal expansion of both CD4+ and CD8+ blood T cells was observed from baseline to week 6. After ivuxolimab, CD8+ T cells had more expanded clones than CD4+ T cells on average.

For sequencing of the TCRbeta CDR3 region, genomic DNA was extracted from the sorted cells. The immunoSEQ Assay was used for sequencing of TCRbeta CDR3 regions. As stored in TCRdb, this immuneACCESS dataset retains in-frame rearrangements with V and J assigned. A fraction of the clones does not appear; measured against another copy, unresolved V genes explain less than half of the discrepancy, and the remainder lacks a known reason. This sample holds tens of thousands of clones; 80% to 90% were observed only once. Of the sample, around 0.19% is held by the ten largest clones. The sequence came from an adult with an advanced solid tumor such as melanoma, head and neck, liver or kidney cancer. In this chain, TRBV5-6 is recombined with TRBJ2-5; TRBD2 aligns with 7 central bases. The sample in question was CD4+ or CD8+ T cells sorted from blood, obtained in a trial of the OX40 agonist ivuxolimab. The CDR3 region reads CASSKRAGVGQETQYF. In nucleotide form, the sequence is TGTGCCAGCAGCAAGAGGGCGGGGGTCGGCCAAGAGACCCAGTACTTC.